A single sample is the source of the 11 T cell receptor beta chains below, sequenced in a study of technical replicates of blood from several donors. Sequenced by immunoSEQ multiplex PCR; TCRdb stores in-frame clones only, minus some. Here the sample spans about 70,000 clones, just under 97% being singletons. The sequencing sample was made of T cells isolated from PBMCs. The receptors were sampled from a human donor in good health.

This clone occurred once. This chain uses TRBV28 with TRBJ1-1, with D hard to call. V lost 2 bases, J lost 4 bases, and 5 bases lay in between. Germline loops: CDR1 MDHEN, CDR2 SYDVKM. CDR3 size: 12 residues. CDR3 nucleotide sequence: TGTGCCAGCAGTTTAAGCCTCACTGAAGCTTTCTTT. Residues: CASSLSLTEAFF.

CDR3 DNA sequence: TGCGCCAGCAGCAAGGGACTAGCGGGAGAGACCCAGTACTTC. Translated, it gives CASSKGLAGETQYF. The rearrangement uses TRBV5-1 and TRBJ2-5; 12 bases match TRBD2. CDR3 length: 14 amino acids. Looked up from germline, CDR1 is SGHRS and CDR2 is YFSETQ. The J segment lost 4 bases and the V segment lost 4 bases, leaving 2 bases of the junction unmatched.

This chain connects TRBV23-1 to TRBJ2-5, with D possibly being TRBD1 (6 bases). TRBV23-1 is annotated as an ORF whose role is uncertain. The ends were cut back, 2 bases at V and 1 base at J, with 14 bases in the middle. The CDR3 loop spans 16 amino acids. The CDR3 coding sequence is TGCGCCAGCAGTCAAACCCCCACAGGGACCCAAGAGACCCAGTACTTC. Protein sequence: CASSQTPTGTQETQYF.

J is TRBJ2-3 and V is TRBV10-3; D uncertain. The CDR3 is 15 amino acids. Looked up from germline, CDR1 is ENHRY and CDR2 is SYGVKD. Trimming pared 0 bases from V and 4 bases from J, leaving 11 bases between. The CDR3 nucleotides are TGTGCCATCAGTGAGTCAATAGCTGGAGCAGATACGCAGTATTTT. This sequence encodes CAISESIAGADTQYF.

The chain has TRBV6-1 and TRBJ2-7; perhaps TRBD2 as D (7 bases). V lost 2 bases, J lost 0 bases, and 17 bases lay in between. The CDR3 is 17 amino acids. Germline CDR1 MNHNS, CDR2 SASEGT. The CDR3 loop is CASSELRGGLSSYEQYF. In DNA form, the CDR3 reads TGTGCCAGCAGTGAACTTCGCGGGGGCCTCAGCTCCTACGAGCAGTACTTC.

The chain links TRBV7-8 to TRBJ1-4; D might be TRBD1 (5 bases). V was shortened by 2 bases and J by 12 bases, with 19 bases between the two germline ends. This CDR3 contains 15 residues. The germline CDR1 and CDR2 sequences are SGHVS and FQNEAQ. The DNA for the CDR3 is TGTGCCAGCAGCTTATCGGGGGACGGCATATATGAACTGTTTTTT. It yields the protein CASSLSGDGIYELFF.

This clone was seen a handful of times. The chain uses TRBV6-5 and TRBJ1-3, with unresolved D. V was pared by 2 bases and J by 4 bases, with 9 bases between. CDR3 length: 14 amino acids. The germline V gene encodes CDR1 MNHEY and CDR2 SVGAGI. The CDR3 protein is CASSYGLRGNTIYF. For the CDR3, the DNA is TGTGCCAGCAGTTACGGACTGCGGGGAAACACCATATATTTT.

This clone has just one count. The chain uses TRBV5-6 and TRBJ1-1; 8 bases are shared with TRBD1. This CDR3 comprises 14 residues. Germline loops: CDR1 SGHDT, CDR2 YYEEEE. V lost 2 bases, J lost 5 bases, and 5 bases stayed unmatched. The CDR3, as DNA: TGTGCCAGCAGCTTACAGGGGGGCTGGACTGAAGCTTTCTTT. This translates into CASSLQGGWTEAFF.

This chain links TRBV9 with TRBJ1-4; 9 positions agree with TRBD1. Looked up from germline, CDR1 is SGDLS and CDR2 is YYNGEE. V dropped 0 bases and J dropped 6; count of bases not matched to a gene: 3. The CDR3 is 15 residues long. CDR3 protein: CASSVATGGYEKLFF. The CDR3, as DNA: TGTGCCAGCAGCGTAGCCACAGGGGGCTATGAAAAACTGTTTTTT.

J is TRBJ1-1 and V is TRBV7-6; 7 positions match TRBD1. The V and J ends lost 4 bases and 7 bases, in that order; junction bases with no gene match: 9. The V gene's germline CDR1 is SGHVS and CDR2 FNYEAQ. This CDR3 is 14 amino acids long. The CDR3 bases are TGTGCCAGCAGCTCCAAGACAGGGATGGATGAAGCTTTCTTT. The encoded protein is CASSSKTGMDEAFF.

The rearrangement joins TRBV5-4 to TRBJ2-2; 8 nucleotides match TRBD2. Germline V gene sequence: CDR1 SGHNT, CDR2 YYREEE (reference sequence). V dropped 4 bases and J dropped 7; count of bases not matched to a gene: 18. The CDR3 length is 18 residues. The CDR3 bases are TGTGCCAGCAGCGGGCGTGGGATTGTAGCGGGAACGGTCGGGGAGCTGTTTTTT. Amino acid sequence: CASSGRGIVAGTVGELFF.